These T cell receptor beta chains were read from a single sample in a study of T cells in Graves' hyperthyroidism and ophthalmopathy. Using its own MiXCR run on the multiplex PCR reads, TCRdb lists one record per CDR3 protein. The repertoire holds nearly 600,000 distinct CDR3 sequences, with about 15% as singletons. Sequencing was performed on blood. Every receptor here comes from a woman in her twenties or thirties with Graves' hyperthyroidism that later progressed to Graves' ophthalmopathy. The CDR3 runs from the conserved cysteine through the conserved F or W. Fields, in order: J gene, V gene, D gene, clone size, CDR3 DNA, CDR3 protein. D genes are given only for firm matches. Not every row has a clone size; where given, it reads once, few, many or a size class.

TRBJ1-2	TRBV3-1	.	.	TGTGCCAGCAGCCTGGATAGGACGGGAGTAGGTGGCTACACCTTC	CASSLDRTGVGGYTF
TRBJ2-5	TRBV24-1	.	few	TGTGCCACCAGTGACCCTCAAGAGACCCAGTACTTC	CATSDPQETQYF
TRBJ2-7	TRBV2	.	many	TGTGCCAGCAGTTCCCCCGGGGGTAGCTGGGGCGAGCAGTACTTC	CASSSPGGSWGEQYF
TRBJ2-5	TRBV20-1	.	many	TGCAGTGCTAGAGGTATAAGCGGGCAAGAGACCCAGTACTTC	CSARGISGQETQYF
TRBJ2-7	TRBV20-1	.	many	TGCAGTGCTAACCTGGGGGCTAGCGGCACCTACGAGCAGTACTTC	CSANLGASGTYEQYF
TRBJ2-3	TRBV29-1	.	many	TGCAGCGTTGATCGACTGTCGGGGGCAGATACGCAGTATTTT	CSVDRLSGADTQYF
TRBJ2-1	TRBV20-1	.	.	TGCACTGCTCTTAGGACCGGACTCTACAATGAGCAGTTCTTC	CTALRTGLYNEQFF
TRBJ1-4	TRBV4-1	.	few	TGCGCCAGCAGCCGCGGTGAGGGCACCTTAAATGAAAAACTGTTTTTT	CASSRGEGTLNEKLFF
TRBJ2-7	TRBV19	.	.	TGTGCCAGTAGTATGCGACAGACGGGGTACGAGCAGTACTTC	CASSMRQTGYEQYF
TRBJ2-7	TRBV20-1	TRBD1	.	TGCAGTGCTTACCCGCCTAGGGGGCTGAAGAACGAGCAGTACTTC	CSAYPPRGLKNEQYF
TRBJ2-7	TRBV6-7	TRBD2	.	TGTGCCAGCAGTCCCCCCCGCGGGAGTCCCAACGAGCAGTACTTC	CASSPPRGSPNEQYF
TRBJ2-6	TRBV28	TRBD1	many	TGTGCCAGCAGTCTTAGGACAGGGACTTCTGGGGCCAACGTCCTGACTTTC	CASSLRTGTSGANVLTF
TRBJ1-5	TRBV30	TRBD1	many	TGTGCCTGGAGTTTAACAGGGGCTCGAAAGCCCCAGCATTTT	CAWSLTGARKPQHF
TRBJ1-1	TRBV20-1	.	many	TGCAGTGCTCGGTGGGACGGAAACACTGAAGCTTTCTTT	CSARWDGNTEAFF
TRBJ2-5	TRBV7-9	.	few	TGTGCCAGCAGCTTCTTATTCCGGGACCATCAGTACTTC	CASSFLFRDHQYF
TRBJ1-2	TRBV29-1	TRBD1	.	TGCAGCGTTGAAGATCTCAGCAGGGGGCCGAACTATGGCTACACCTTC	CSVEDLSRGPNYGYTF
TRBJ2-3	TRBV6-8	TRBD2	few	TGTGCCAGCAGTTACTCTGAGGGTGGCGGGAGAGCGGAAGCTACGCAGTATTTT	CASSYSEGGGRAEATQYF
TRBJ1-1	TRBV5-1	.	few	TGCGCCAGCAATGTAAGTTGGCCTCCGAACACTGAAGCTTTCTTT	CASNVSWPPNTEAFF
TRBJ2-5	TRBV13	.	many	TGTGCCAGCAGCTCTCATGATACTATAGAGTTTGGCGAGACCCAGTACTTC	CASSSHDTIEFGETQYF
TRBJ2-1	TRBV3-1	TRBD2	many	TGTGCCAGCAGCCAATGGTCTAGCGGGAGAGACAATGAGCAGTTCTTC	CASSQWSSGRDNEQFF
TRBJ2-3	TRBV15	.	few	TGTGCCACCATCTCGGGGACAGATACGCAGTATTTT	CATISGTDTQYF
TRBJ2-7	TRBV28	.	many	TGTGCCAGCAGTTTAACGGGAAGATTCGAGCAGTACTTC	CASSLTGRFEQYF
TRBJ2-7	TRBV11-2	TRBD2	.	TGTGCCAGCAGCCAACTGGGACTAGCGGGAGCGGACGAGCAGTACTTC	CASSQLGLAGADEQYF
TRBJ1-2	TRBV9	TRBD1	.	TGTGCCAGCAGCACATATATTGGGACAGGGGAAGGCTACACCTTC	CASSTYIGTGEGYTF